This T cell receptor (beta chain) was found in a study of blood T cell repertoires in COVID-19. Overall study context: COVID-19 samples collected from the United States, Italy and Spain covered acute and convalescent phases.

Per the study methods: The assay estimated nucleated cells by amplifying reference gene primers. Assay used: immunoSEQ multiplex PCR; TCRdb lists only in-frame clones, some missing. V and J calls and clone size are given by that table; D and trimming were obtained from the DNA. The sample consists of about 250,000 clones, about 86% of them appearing once. A few counts support this clone. Trimming left V 5 bases short and J 4 bases short, with 9 bases between. This CDR3 region has 13 residues. Germline CDR1 and CDR2: SSHAT and FNYEAQ (reference sequence). The V call is TRBV7-7, the J call TRBJ2-1; a weak D match, TRBD2 (5 bases). The sample taken for sequencing was peripheral blood. This TCR came from a man in his forties or fifties with active or convalescent COVID-19. Written as DNA, the CDR3 is TGTGCCAGCAGCCCGGGGATTTACAATGAGCAGTTCTTC. It is translated as CASSPGIYNEQFF.